A selection of T cell receptor beta chains follows, all from one sample in a study of control samples from healthy donors and cancer patients. Data came from immunoSEQ multiplex PCR; TCRdb stores just in-frame clones and leaves some out. Of roughly 40,000 clones listed, roughly 90% were seen once; the top ten hold 3.6%. The sequencing sample was made of blood. The receptor set was obtained from a woman aged 45-65 years in good health. Each CDR3 is given with its conserved first and last residue. The D gene is left open where the match is weak. The size entry is marked missing in some rows and otherwise reads once, few, many or a size class.

D gene | clone size | J gene | V gene | CDR3 length | CDR3 protein | CDR3 DNA
TRBD1 | NA | TRBJ2-5 | TRBV12-5 | 13 | CASGGQGGETQYF | TGTGCTAGTGGGGGACAGGGGGGAGAGACCCAGTACTTC
NA | NA | TRBJ1-5 | TRBV7-2 | 15 | CASSLSVGSNQPQHF | TGTGCCAGCAGCTTAAGTGTGGGGAGCAATCAGCCCCAGCATTTT
TRBD2 | NA | TRBJ2-1 | TRBV24-1 | 17 | CATSDSGSGGIYNEQFF | TGTGCCACCAGTGATTCGGGTAGCGGGGGGATATACAATGAGCAGTTCTTC
NA | once | TRBJ1-6 | TRBV28 | 16 | CASSLGLGPTEGTLHF | TGTGCCAGCAGTTTAGGCCTCGGACCGACGGAGGGGACCCTCCACTTT
NA | NA | TRBJ1-4 | TRBV7-2 | 15 | CASSARGPTNEKLFF | TGTGCCAGCAGCGCCCGGGGGCCTACTAATGAAAAACTGTTTTTT
NA | NA | TRBJ1-3 | TRBV9 | 18 | CASSGTPPGLSSGNTIYF | TGTGCCAGCAGCGGGACGCCTCCCGGACTGAGCTCTGGAAACACCATATATTTT
NA | NA | TRBJ1-2 | TRBV2 | 14 | CASRRGSRFDGYTF | TGTGCCAGCAGGAGAGGTTCGAGGTTTGATGGCTACACCTTC
NA | NA | TRBJ1-2 | TRBV12-3/TRBV12-4 | 13 | CASSLGRSYGYTF | TGTGCCAGCAGTTTGGGCAGGAGCTATGGCTACACCTTC
NA | NA | TRBJ1-6 | TRBV19 | 16 | CASSIDRPAPNSPLHF | TGTGCCAGTAGTATAGATCGGCCAGCTCCCAATTCACCCCTCCACTTT
TRBD1 | NA | TRBJ2-1 | TRBV7-3 | 15 | CASSFEGASRREQFF | TGTGCCAGCAGCTTCGAGGGGGCTAGTCGGCGTGAGCAGTTCTTC
NA | NA | TRBJ2-7 | TRBV12-3/TRBV12-4 | 13 | CASSLALSYEQYF | TGTGCCAGCAGTTTAGCTTTGAGCTACGAGCAGTACTTC
NA | NA | TRBJ2-6 | TRBV11-3 | 15 | CASSLQGTGANVLTF | TGTGCCAGCAGCTTACAGGGGACTGGGGCCAACGTCCTGACTTTC
NA | NA | TRBJ2-7 | TRBV9 | 15 | CASSVDPGLRYEQYF | TGTGCCAGCAGCGTAGACCCGGGTCTGAGGTACGAGCAGTACTTC
NA | NA | TRBJ2-1 | TRBV7-2 | 15 | CASSPDRGGFNEQFF | TGTGCCAGCAGCCCTGATAGGGGGGGCTTCAATGAGCAGTTCTTC
TRBD1 | NA | TRBJ1-4 | TRBV5-4 | 15 | CASSFRTGGNEKLFF | TGTGCCAGCAGCTTCCGGACAGGGGGAAATGAAAAACTGTTTTTT
NA | once | TRBJ2-5 | TRBV21-1 | 17 | CASSNLSLAGERETQYF | TGTGCCAGCAGCAATCTCAGCTTAGCGGGGGAGAGAGAGACCCAGTACTTC